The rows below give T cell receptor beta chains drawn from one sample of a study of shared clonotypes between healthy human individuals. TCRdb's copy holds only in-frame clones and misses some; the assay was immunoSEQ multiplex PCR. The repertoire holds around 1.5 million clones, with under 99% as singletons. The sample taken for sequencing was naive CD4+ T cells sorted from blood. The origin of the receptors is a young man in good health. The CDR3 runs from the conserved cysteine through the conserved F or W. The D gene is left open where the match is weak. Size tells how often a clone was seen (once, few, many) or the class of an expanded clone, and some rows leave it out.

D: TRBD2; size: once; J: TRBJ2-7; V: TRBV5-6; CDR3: CASSLRRTSGPYEQYF; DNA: TGTGCCAGCAGCTTAAGGAGGACTAGCGGCCCCTACGAGCAGTACTTC
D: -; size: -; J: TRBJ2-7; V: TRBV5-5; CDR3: CASSSDIYEQYF; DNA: TGTGCCAGCAGCTCCGACATTTACGAGCAGTACTTC
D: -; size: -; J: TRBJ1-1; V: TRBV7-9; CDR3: CASSLLSVSNTEAFF; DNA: TGTGCCAGCAGCCTACTTAGTGTTTCGAACACTGAAGCTTTCTTT
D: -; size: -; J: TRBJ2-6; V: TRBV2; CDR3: CASSRPQGAGANVLTF; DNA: TGTGCCAGCAGTCGACCACAGGGTGCTGGGGCCAACGTCCTGACTTTC
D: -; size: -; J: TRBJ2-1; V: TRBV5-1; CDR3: CASSLAQRLAPNNEQFF; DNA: TGCGCCAGCAGCTTGGCACAGCGGCTAGCCCCCAACAATGAGCAGTTCTTC
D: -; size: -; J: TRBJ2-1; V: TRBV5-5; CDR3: CASSLGLLAYNEQFF; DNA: TGTGCCAGCAGCTTGGGACTCCTGGCCTACAATGAGCAGTTCTTC
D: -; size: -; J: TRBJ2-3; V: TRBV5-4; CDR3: CASSLGKFRETDTQYF; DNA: TGTGCCAGCAGCTTGGGGAAGTTCAGGGAGACAGATACGCAGTATTTT
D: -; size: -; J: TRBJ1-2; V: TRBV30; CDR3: CAWGRGAPYYGYTF; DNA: TGTGCCTGGGGTCGGGGGGCCCCTTACTATGGCTACACCTTC
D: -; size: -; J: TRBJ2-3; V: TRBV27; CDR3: CASSFSRRPDTQYF; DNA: TGTGCCAGCAGTTTCTCAAGGAGGCCAGATACGCAGTATTTT
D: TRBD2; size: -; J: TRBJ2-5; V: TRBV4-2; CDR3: CASSQGLAGGETQYF; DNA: TGTGCCAGCAGCCAGGGACTAGCGGGAGGAGAGACCCAGTACTTC
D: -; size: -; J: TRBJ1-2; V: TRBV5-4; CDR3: CASSPSPRTDVTNGYTF; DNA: TGTGCCAGCAGCCCCTCACCCCGGACAGATGTTACGAATGGCTACACCTTC
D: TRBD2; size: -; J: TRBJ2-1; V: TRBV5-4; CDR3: CASSITSGSYNEQFF; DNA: TGTGCCAGCAGCATAACTAGCGGTTCGTACAATGAGCAGTTCTTC
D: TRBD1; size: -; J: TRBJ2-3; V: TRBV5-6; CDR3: CASSPGTGVSTDTQYF; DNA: TGTGCCAGCAGCCCGGGGACAGGTGTTAGCACAGATACGCAGTATTTT
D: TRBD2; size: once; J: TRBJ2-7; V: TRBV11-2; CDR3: CASTRLVLAGGLAYEQYF; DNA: TGTGCCAGCACCCGTCTGGTACTAGCGGGAGGGCTCGCCTACGAGCAGTACTTC
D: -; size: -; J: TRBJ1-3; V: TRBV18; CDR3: CASSPNWVSGNTIYF; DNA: TGTGCCAGCTCACCAAATTGGGTCTCTGGAAACACCATATATTTT
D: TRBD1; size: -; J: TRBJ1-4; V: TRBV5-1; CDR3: CASSSQGADEKLFF; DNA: TGCGCCAGCAGCTCACAGGGGGCCGATGAAAAACTGTTTTTT
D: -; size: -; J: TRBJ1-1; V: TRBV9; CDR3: CASSSLGGTEAFF; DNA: TGTGCCAGCAGCTCACTAGGGGGTACCGAAGCTTTCTTT
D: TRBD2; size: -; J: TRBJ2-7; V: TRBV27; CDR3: CASSLLLLAGAINEQYF; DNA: TGTGCCAGCAGTTTACTTTTGCTAGCGGGAGCAATCAACGAGCAGTACTTC
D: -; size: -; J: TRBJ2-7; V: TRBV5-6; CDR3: CASSPRLASYEQYF; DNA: TGTGCCAGCAGCCCTCGGCTAGCCTCCTACGAGCAGTACTTC
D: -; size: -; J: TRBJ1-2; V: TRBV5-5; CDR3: CASSGQDGPSGYTF; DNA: TGTGCCAGCAGCGGCCAGGACGGACCGTCGGGCTACACCTTC
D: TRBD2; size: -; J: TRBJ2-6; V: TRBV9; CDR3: CASSVSTSGEGSGANVLTF; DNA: TGTGCCAGCAGCGTATCGACTAGCGGGGAAGGATCTGGGGCCAACGTCCTGACTTTC
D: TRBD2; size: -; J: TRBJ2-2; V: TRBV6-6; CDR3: CASYFSGSVAGELFF; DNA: TGTGCCAGCTATTTTAGCGGGAGCGTCGCCGGGGAGCTGTTTTTT
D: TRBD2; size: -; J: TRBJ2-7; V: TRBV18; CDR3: CASSYTSDYEQYF; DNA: TGTGCCAGCTCCTATACTAGCGACTACGAGCAGTACTTC
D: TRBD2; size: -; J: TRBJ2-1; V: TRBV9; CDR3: CASSVDWPGLAKNEQFF; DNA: TGTGCCAGCAGCGTAGATTGGCCCGGACTAGCTAAGAATGAGCAGTTCTTC
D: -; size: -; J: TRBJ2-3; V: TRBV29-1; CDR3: CSVHQGWSTDTQYF; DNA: TGCAGCGTTCATCAGGGGTGGAGCACAGATACGCAGTATTTT